This T cell receptor beta chain was found in a study of identical twins. Notes on the study in general: Carriage of fewer insertions was seen in abundant cord blood beta clonotypes, whereas memory repertoires showed none.

The germline V gene has CDR1 SGHVS and CDR2 FQNEAQ. Trimming stripped 3 bases from V and 2 bases from J, with 11 bases between. The CDR3 has 15 residues. Template switching added a universal primer site; cDNA carried unique molecular identifiers. TCRdb analysed the 5' RACE reads with MiXCR anew, one entry per CDR3 protein. Among about 700,000 distinct CDR3 sequences listed, approximately 6.1% were seen once. This clonotype occurred many times. Its cognate antigen is unknown. V is TRBV7-8 and J is TRBJ2-1; tentatively, D is TRBD2 (6 bases). The sample comprised naive T cells sorted from blood. The sequence derives from a man aged 18 to 29 in good health. The CDR3 nucleotides read TGTGCCAGCAGCTTGACGGGGGACCCCTACAATGAGCAGTTCTTC. This gives the protein CASSLTGDPYNEQFF.